Reported below is one TCR beta chain. Its antigen has not been determined. No much larger clone exists at a distance of one base, and base qualities are not known. The 40 or so donors, aged roughly 6 to 100 years, were systemically healthy Caucasian individuals from Russia. Around 10 milliliters of peripheral blood were collected from each donor into EDTA-treated Vacutainer tubes. PBMCs were isolated by Ficoll-Paque density-gradient centrifugation, with at least 6 million obtained per sample. Trizol reagent was used to extract total RNA from PBMCs, with at least 6 micrograms per sample. The percentages of naive CD45RAhigh/CD27high T cells were determined by flow cytometry on a PBMC aliquot from every donor. V is cut by 1 base and J by 4 bases, and the space between the germline ends is 13 bases. The germline V gene sets CDR1 to LGHNA and CDR2 to YNFKEQ. The CDR3 measures 15 amino acids from cysteine to phenylalanine. Only the CDR3 region is kept as DNA, spanning 45 bases read in frame from base 1.

The library was built by means of 5' RACE. Sequencing was carried out with an Illumina HiSeq 2500. A second PCR of roughly 7 to 11 cycles was run with a J-beta primer mix and a sample-barcoded 5' primer. Each TCR beta cDNA molecule received a unique molecular identifier from a template-switch 5' adaptor carrying 12 random nucleotides. Each sample yielded at least 3 million CDR3-containing paired-end reads. All of the RNA was converted into first-strand cDNA using the Mint cDNA synthesis kit, with a TRBC-specific oligonucleotide serving as the primer. After uracil-DNA glycosylase treatment, a first 18-cycle PCR used universal primers M1SS and BC2_uni_R on all cDNA. On the authors' methods: Normalization of each sample was performed by random selection of 1 million high-quality reads, each carrying a distinct molecular identifier. Reads with shared molecular identifiers were discarded instead of being binned into consensus sequences. CDR3 identification, clonotype clustering and error correction used MiTCR with a Q25 quality threshold and the strictest error-elimination algorithm. Lower-bound total TCR beta diversity was estimated with a nonparametric unseen species model using Euler transformation. TCRdb reprocessing: public reads trimmed at Q25 with fastp, clones called with MiXCR, in-frame beta chains kept. Entries that share a CDR3 protein sequence are merged under the most common genes and DNA. The V and J calls, along with clone size, are taken from TCRdb and not from the paper's own processing. The sample table shows 850,000 to 1,000,000 distinct CDR3 sequences, and roughly 47% are seen once. The ten biggest clones cover about 21% of the sample.

The data belong to a study of blood T cells in healthy people across ages (dated by TCRdb to between 2015 and 2017). Regarding the research as a whole: In model experiments, roughly one uniquely barcoded TCR beta cDNA molecule per two T cells was captured by template switching. Four age groups were formed from the donors: young (average approximately 15 years), middle-aged (more than 35), aged (around 62) and long-lived (82). The study measured age-related changes in TCR beta repertoire diversity using deep sequencing normalized with unique cDNA molecular identifiers. Two additional independent replicas of 1 million unique cDNA reads from the same blood draw were analyzed for two donors (one aged 18 to 30 and one aged 80 or older). To avoid experimental bias, donors of different ages were distributed randomly across sequencing lanes. The paper's findings and limits, for the study overall: Estimates of total diversity based on one million sequenced T cells were considered lower bounds and underestimates. The long-lived group showed more naive CD4+ T cells, fewer expanded clones and increased TCR diversity than the aged group, suggesting age selection. Since profiling was done on bulk unsorted PBMCs, naive and antigen-experienced compartments could not be conclusively compared. There was a strong correlation between observed TCR beta diversity and the percentage of naive T cells measured by flow cytometry. As age increased, observed TCR beta diversity per million T cells dropped in a roughly linear way, and a significant reduction was already evident by age about 36. Donor CMV infection status was unknown, potentially confounding age-related changes in expanded clonotypes.

Sequencing was performed on blood. This TCR derives from a woman aged 60-75 years in good health. The chain is encoded by TRBV4-2 joined to TRBJ1-1; possibly the D gene is TRBD1, per 6 matching bases. CDR3 protein: CASSQALGGRTEAFF. The nucleotide sequence reads TGTGCCAGCAGCCAAGCTTTAGGGGGACGCACTGAAGCTTTCTTT.